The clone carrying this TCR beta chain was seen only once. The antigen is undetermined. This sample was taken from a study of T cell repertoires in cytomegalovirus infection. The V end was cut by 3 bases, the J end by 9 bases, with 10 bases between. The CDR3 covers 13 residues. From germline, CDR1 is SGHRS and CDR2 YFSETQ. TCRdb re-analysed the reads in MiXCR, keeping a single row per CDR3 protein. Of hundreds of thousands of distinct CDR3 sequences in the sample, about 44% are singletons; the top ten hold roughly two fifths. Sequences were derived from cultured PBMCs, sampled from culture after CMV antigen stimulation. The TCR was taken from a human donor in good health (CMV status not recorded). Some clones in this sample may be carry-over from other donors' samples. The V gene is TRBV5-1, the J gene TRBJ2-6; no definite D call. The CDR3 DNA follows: TGCGCCAGCAGCTCAACGTTGGGCAACGTCCTGACTTTC. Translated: CASSSTLGNVLTF. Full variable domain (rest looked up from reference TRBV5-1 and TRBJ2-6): KAGVTQTPRYLIKTRGQQVTLSCSPISGHRSVSWYQQTPGQGLQFLFEYFSETQRNKGNFPGRFSGRQFSNSRSEMNVSTLELGDSALYLCASSSTLGNVLTFGAGSRLTVL.